This T cell receptor (beta chain) was captured in a study of shared clonotypes between healthy human individuals. Study at large: CD8 memory received one plate per donor, CD8 naive two, CD4 memory three and CD4 naive three.

Study-wide results and caveats: On the whole, naive subsets had larger estimated richness than memory subsets had. Expectations were that clonotype sharing among donors would be affected by sequencing depth.

Method: immunoSEQ multiplex PCR; TCRdb's copy keeps in-frame clones and lacks some. Here the sample spans around 2.1 million clones, approximately 94% being singletons. This clone was seen a handful of times. No antigen is known for it. Trimming removed 3 bases from V and 5 bases from J, with 13 bases in between. CDR1 is MNHEY and CDR2 is SMNVEV in the germline V gene (reference sequence). The CDR3 loop spans 14 amino acids. CD45RO negativity and positive selection for CCR7 defined naive CD8 cells, a population that excluded terminally differentiated effector memory CD45RA+ cells. The donors were all Caucasian adults (living in Nashville, Tennessee).

The source of this sequence is a man younger than 35 in good health. Some clones in this sample may be carry-over from other donors' samples. The V and J genes are TRBV27 and TRBJ1-1; tentative D call: TRBD1 (6 bases). Sequenced: naive CD8+ T cells from PBMCs. CDR3 residues: CASSFGGRWTEAFF. The CDR3, as DNA: TGTGCCAGCAGTTTTGGGGGGCGCTGGACTGAAGCTTTCTTT.